This T cell receptor beta chain originates from a study of cytomegalovirus exposure and HLA in healthy donors (dated by TCRdb to 2016 to 2017). Notes on the research overall: An earlier analysis of roughly 500 of the donors reported 250 to 350 Gb of sequence data and approximately 110 million unique TCR beta sequences from 150 million to 200 million T cells. Approximately 300 gigabases of sequencing data and about 92 million unique TCR sequences made up an early release that covered roughly 670 HLA-typed donors. Among the roughly 400 genotyped donors, around 81% belonged to the genetic ancestry cluster associated with self-reported Caucasian donors. The study aimed to test whether signatures of past pathogen exposure could be identified by cataloging public T cell receptors. The T cell repertoires of several hundred subjects were profiled by immunosequencing and related to cytomegalovirus serostatus. Besides the first cohort of 666 subjects, a separate validation cohort made up of over 95 different subjects was used. To predict cytomegalovirus infection status, the study brought together high-throughput TCR immunosequencing, statistical association of individual TCRs with disease status, and machine learning. To study patterns of TCR occurrence, a later analysis re-analyzed previously published TCR beta repertoires from around 700 donors and added high-resolution HLA genotyping. Rather than using new phenotypic data, the later analysis identified candidate immune exposures from TCR beta sequences and from how often those sequences occurred across donors. An earlier analysis of fewer than 750 of the donors used high-throughput TCR beta sequencing to judge whether each TCR beta V gene segment behaved as functional or pseudogenic. Donor age, sex, ethnicity and CMV serostatus were compiled together with the repertoire data. Genome-wide SNP genotypes for about 65% of the 666 donors were used in a later genetic analysis, which treated that subset as a discovery cohort. Every discovery cohort repertoire had been produced on one sequencing platform. HLA typing included class I and class II loci at four-digit resolution. The number of donors typed differed by locus, with about 629-640 for A, B, C, DRB1 and DQB1, around 520 for DQA1, 600 to 610 for DPA1, and approximately 470 for DPB1. Roughly five DR-DQ haplotypes were treated as single units for association and clustering because of strong linkage in the cohort. Among a few hundred genotyped donors of the cohort, an average of approximately 240,000 unique TCR beta nucleotide sequences were sequenced per donor, about a sixth of them non-productive. What the work shows at the level of the full study, not this receptor alone: When HLA alleles, especially DR and DQ, strongly co-occurred, TCR associations were difficult to assign to individual alleles. Most TCR sequences were observed very rarely across donors, whereas some public TCRs were present in many individuals. Broadly in line with IMGT annotations, most TCR beta V segments showed up in productive rearrangements about 87% or about 30% of the time in an earlier analysis of roughly 590 of the donors. An association between a missense DCLRE1C variant and V-gene and J-gene trimming of TCR beta chains was found in a later genetic analysis and replicated in an independent cohort. A few of the identified cytomegalovirus-associated TCR beta chains were confirmed in vitro to be specific for cytomegalovirus antigens. A further reported finding was that TCR beta sequences accurately predicted the HLA-A and HLA-B alleles for most subjects in the first cohort. A group of highly shared sequence variants was considered likely to be a technical artifact of the sequencing pipeline. Some IMGT-functional V segments, including TRBV6-2 and TRBV6-3, could not be told apart with the 87-base-pair reads, so those segments were excluded. The authors suggested that the approach could potentially be extended to other disease states and immunological phenotypes. A total of some 180 TCR beta chains were listed by the study as associated with cytomegalovirus. In both the original and validation cohorts, the classifier was reported to diagnose cytomegalovirus status with high specificity and sensitivity. Roughly uniform sequencing depth across donors was assumed in presence/absence analyses, although this assumption may not hold. In a later analysis, most CMV-associated TCR beta chains were found to appear HLA-restricted, with HLA associations seemingly driven largely by CMV exposure. A later analysis reported that several top co-occurrence clusters appeared linked to parvovirus B19, influenza, CMV and Epstein-Barr virus. In this cohort, only TCR beta chains were sequenced, and detectable features were limited by the absence of alpha or paired-chain data. According to a later genetic analysis, donors in an Asian-associated ancestry cluster had fewer N-insertions in productive TCRs than the roughly 670-donor mean. In a later analysis, HLA-associated TCR beta chains showed more clonal expansion and lower generation probabilities than non-associated chains that were equally common. Because HLA typing was unavailable for some donors at each locus, only the typed subset was used in association tests. Correlated functional status among segregating V segments might be attributable to linkage disequilibrium, but an unknown experimental factor could not be ruled out. According to a later analysis, TCR association rates differed among HLA loci, with DRB1 alleles showing the most associated TCRs and HLA-C alleles showing the fewest. For the cohort, immune exposure information was limited to CMV serostatus. Approximately 18 rarely observed V segments, including chromosome 9 orphons, were excluded from the earlier analysis of several hundred of the donors because counts were too low. In a later analysis, around 17,000 TCR beta sequences were associated with specific HLA alleles at a false discovery rate of 0.05.

With regard to this clone: Its antigen is not yet known. Per-nucleotide qualities are absent, and no much larger clonotype sits a single base away.

From cysteine to phenylalanine, the CDR3 is 18 amino acids long. The retained sequence is limited to the CDR3, 54 bases, with the frame set at the first base. From V the trimming removes 4 bases and from J it removes 2 bases, while the gene matches leave 15 bases of the junction unaccounted for. The germline V gene (reference sequence) specifies WNHNN as CDR1 and SYGVQD as CDR2. The cohort consisted of 650 to 700 healthy bone marrow donors. At the time of sampling, all cohort members were nominally healthy, though unrecorded immune exposures were likely present. The donor tested CMV seronegative and was one of the 352 seronegative cohort members. A peripheral blood sample was collected from each donor, and TCR beta sequencing was performed on peripheral blood mononuclear cells. The Qiagen DNeasy Blood Extraction Kit was used to extract genomic DNA from the blood cell samples. The method behind the library was the immunoSEQ multiplex PCR assay. The multiplex PCR relied on a mix of 60 forward primers for TCR Vbeta segments and 13 reverse primers for TCR Jbeta segments. Amplification of the CDR3 region of rearranged TCR beta genes was performed with a multiplex PCR assay on genomic DNA. The Illumina HiSeq System was used to sequence the amplified TCR beta libraries as 87-base-pair reads. On the study's bioinformatics: In a later analysis, tens of millions of unique TCR beta chains were counted across the roughly 670 repertoires, and roughly 11 million of these chains were shared by at least two donors. A nearest-neighbor algorithm error-corrected the raw reads and collapsed the reads into unique sequences, merging closely related sequences to remove PCR and sequencing errors. To assign V, D and J gene segments, CDR3 sequences were aligned to IMGT reference sequences. For a sequence to be retained, at least a six-nucleotide match to both a V gene segment and a J gene segment was required. A rearrangement counted as productive if the CDR3 had no stop codons and remained in frame with V and J, and every other rearrangement counted as non-productive. CDR3 was defined by IMGT convention, running from the second conserved V-encoded cysteine to the conserved J-encoded phenylalanine. The earlier analysis of 500 to 600 of the donors excluded sequences that lacked an unambiguous match to a single V gene segment. In an earlier analysis of about 590 of the donors, a V segment was called functional when productive rearrangements were above 56.7%, and segregating when the standard deviation between donors exceeded 5%. A statistical classification framework was developed to diagnose cytomegalovirus status using the catalog of TCR beta chain sequences. In a later analysis, TCR nucleotide sequences were compared against IMGT/GENE-DB human TR gene sequences so that V and J genes could be assigned. The TCRdist pipeline was used in a later analysis to assign CDR3 sequences and most-parsimonious VDJ recombination scenarios. In a later analysis, every TCR beta chain was defined by the combination of its CDR3 amino acid sequence and its V-gene family, and reads without a unique V-gene family were dropped. To address suspected cross-contamination and a sequencing artifact, a later analysis removed a few hundred highly shared, low-generation-probability nucleotide sequences. In a later analysis, a clonal expansion index for each public chain was calculated from normalized within-repertoire ranks of inferred template counts. In a later analysis, generation probabilities were computed using a VDJ recombination model fitted to out-of-frame rearrangements, and the results were checked against IGoR. Hypergeometric tests were used in a later analysis to score TCR-TCR, TCR-HLA and TCR-CMV co-occurrence, with a repertoire-size bias correction applied to the TCR pairs. False discovery rates were estimated in a later analysis by permuting HLA or CMV assignments 20 times. In a later analysis, co-occurring TCRs were grouped using DBSCAN, and TCRdist sequence similarity was added for clustering within HLA-allele-positive subsets. Repertoires with fewer than 30,000 or more than 120,000 public chains, plus five repertoires with anomalous nucleotide sharing, were excluded from co-occurrence clustering. Here the immuneACCESS table is served through TCRdb, limited to in-frame sequences with V and J called. Missing clones are a known gap in these copies; in checked studies unresolved V genes cover under half, and the rest lacks a known reason. From that table come the V and J calls and clone size; the DNA was used to work out D and trimming. The sample table holds around 150,000 clones, of which 75% to 90% were seen once. The ten largest clonotypes hold under 2% of the sample.

Sequenced material: PBMCs. The sequence was collected from a woman under 30 in good health and CMV-seronegative. The rearranged chain carries TRBV10-1 and TRBJ2-3, with 7 bases aligning to TRBD1. The nucleotide sequence is given as TGCGCCAGCAGTGGCCCTCGACAGGGCGGTCGCATCACAGATACGCAGTATTTT. Its translation is CASSGPRQGGRITDTQYF.